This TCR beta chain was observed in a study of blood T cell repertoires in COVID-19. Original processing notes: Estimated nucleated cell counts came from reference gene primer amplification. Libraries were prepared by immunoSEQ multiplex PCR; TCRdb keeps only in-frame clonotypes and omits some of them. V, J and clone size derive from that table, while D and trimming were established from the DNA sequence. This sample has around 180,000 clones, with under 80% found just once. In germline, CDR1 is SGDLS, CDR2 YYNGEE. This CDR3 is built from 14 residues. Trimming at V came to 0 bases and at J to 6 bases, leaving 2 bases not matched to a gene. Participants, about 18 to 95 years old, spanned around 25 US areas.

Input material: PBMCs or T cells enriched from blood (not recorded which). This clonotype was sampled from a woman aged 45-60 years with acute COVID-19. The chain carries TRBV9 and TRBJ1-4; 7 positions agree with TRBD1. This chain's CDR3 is CASSVGGTDEKLFF. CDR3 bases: TGTGCCAGCAGCGTAGGTGGGACAGATGAAAAACTGTTTTTT. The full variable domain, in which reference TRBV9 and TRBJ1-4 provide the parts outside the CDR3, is DSGVTQTPKHLITATGQRVTLRCSPRSGDLSVYWYQQSLDQGLQFLIQYYNGEERAKGNILERFSAQQFPDLHSELNLSSLELGDSALYFCASSVGGTDEKLFFGSGTQLSVL.